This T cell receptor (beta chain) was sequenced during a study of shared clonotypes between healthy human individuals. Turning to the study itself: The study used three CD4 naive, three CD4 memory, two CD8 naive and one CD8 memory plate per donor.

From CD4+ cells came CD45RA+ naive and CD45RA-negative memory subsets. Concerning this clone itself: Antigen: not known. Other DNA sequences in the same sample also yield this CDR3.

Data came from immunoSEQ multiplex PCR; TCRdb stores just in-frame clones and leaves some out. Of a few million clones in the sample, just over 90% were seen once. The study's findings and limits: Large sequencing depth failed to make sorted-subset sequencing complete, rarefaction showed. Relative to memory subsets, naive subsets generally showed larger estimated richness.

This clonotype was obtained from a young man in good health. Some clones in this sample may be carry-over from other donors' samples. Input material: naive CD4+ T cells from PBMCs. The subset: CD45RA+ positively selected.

CDR3 in DNA: TGTGCCAGCAGCCCGCAAGCGGGAGGGGAGACCCAGTACTTC. Translation gives CASSPQAGGETQYF. The V call is TRBV7-3, the J call TRBJ2-5; 10 nucleotides agree with TRBD2. V lost 5 bases to trimming and J lost 5 bases; unmatched junction nucleotides: 5. CDR3 length: 14 residues. Germline values: CDR1 SGHTA, CDR2 FQGTGA.